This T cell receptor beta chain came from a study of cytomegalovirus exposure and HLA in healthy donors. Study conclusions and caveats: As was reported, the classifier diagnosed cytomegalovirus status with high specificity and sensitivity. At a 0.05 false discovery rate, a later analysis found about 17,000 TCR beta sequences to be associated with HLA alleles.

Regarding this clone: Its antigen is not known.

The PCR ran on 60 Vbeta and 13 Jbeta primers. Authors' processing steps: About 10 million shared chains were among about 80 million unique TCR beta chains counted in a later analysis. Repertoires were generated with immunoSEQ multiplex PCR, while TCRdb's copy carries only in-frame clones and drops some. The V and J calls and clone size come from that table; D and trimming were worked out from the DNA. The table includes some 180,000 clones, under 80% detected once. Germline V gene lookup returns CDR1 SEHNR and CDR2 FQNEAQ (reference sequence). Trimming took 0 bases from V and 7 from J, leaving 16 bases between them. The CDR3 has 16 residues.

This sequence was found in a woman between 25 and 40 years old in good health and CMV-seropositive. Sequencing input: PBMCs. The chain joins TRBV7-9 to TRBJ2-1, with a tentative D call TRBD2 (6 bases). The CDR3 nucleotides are TGTGCCAGCAGCTTAGCGGGTGGGCTTGGGGGGAATGAGCAGTTCTTC. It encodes CASSLAGGLGGNEQFF.